The 27 T cell receptor beta chains below all came from one sample that was sequenced in a study of graft-versus-host responses after intestinal transplantation. Sequencing was performed with immunoSEQ multiplex PCR; in TCRdb, only in-frame clones are kept and a portion is missing. The table has approximately 2,200 clones, roughly 29% seen once; the top ten hold 4.5% to 5.5%. Stimulators, around 200,000 irradiated and violet-dye-labeled cells, were plated with around 200,000 CFSE-labeled responder cells. This specimen was alloreactive CD8+ T cells from a mixed lymphocyte reaction culture, taken before transplantation. As for subset: CFSE-low proliferating T cells sorted from approximately 6-day pre-transplant mixed lymphocyte reaction (GvH or HvG direction). The receptors here all came from a human patient who was an organ donor for intestinal transplantation.

This clone was counted between two and nine times. This chain joins TRBV4-3 and TRBJ2-1; 8 bases map to TRBD2. The germline V gene encodes CDR1 LGHNA and CDR2 YSLEER. With V trimmed by 0 bases and J by 3 bases, 10 bases remained unmatched. This CDR3 has 18 residues. The CDR3 is CASSQDRVSGGDYNEQFF. CDR3 in DNA: TGCGCCAGCAGCCAAGATAGGGTTTCGGGGGGGGACTACAATGAGCAGTTCTTC.

This chain links TRBV11-2 with TRBJ1-4; no clear D. Per the germline V gene, CDR1 is SGHAT and CDR2 is FQNNGV. The CDR3 contains 13 residues. The V gene lost 1 base and the J gene lost 7 bases, with 7 bases spanning the gap. For the CDR3, the DNA is TGTGCCAGCAGCTTAGCAGGTTTTGAAAAACTGTTTTTT. This codes for CASSLAGFEKLFF.

J is TRBJ1-2 and V is TRBV7-9; TRBD1 matches at 9 bases. CDR1 and CDR2 (germline): SEHNR, FQNEAQ (reference sequence). The CDR3 sequence is 14 residues long. V lost 4 bases, J lost 6 bases, and 6 bases stayed unmatched. CDR3 amino acids: CASSYHRGLNGYTF. CDR3 coding DNA: TGTGCCAGCAGCTATCACAGGGGGCTTAATGGCTACACCTTC. The variable domain in full, completed from reference TRBV7-9 and TRBJ1-2, reads DTGVSQNPRHKITKRGQNVTFRCDPISEHNRLYWYRQTLGQGPEFLTYFQNEAQLEKSRLLSDRFSAERPKGSFSTLEIQRTEQGDSAMYLCASSYHRGLNGYTFGSGTRLTVV.

This clone was detected a few times. The chain combines TRBV7-3 with TRBJ1-5, with D possibly matching TRBD1 (5 bases). Germline V gene sequence: CDR1 SGHTA, CDR2 FQGTGA. The CDR3 length is 14 residues. The V gene lost 1 base and the J gene lost 10 bases, with 14 bases spanning the gap. The CDR3 coding sequence is TGTGCCAGCAGCTTAAACGGGGGTATTGAACCCCAGCATTTT. Its translation is CASSLNGGIEPQHF.

The V gene is TRBV9, the J gene TRBJ2-2; 14 bases fit TRBD2. The CDR3 runs 17 residues. Trimming took 2 bases from V and 5 from J; bases not matched to a gene: 5. Germline lookup yields CDR1 SGDLS and CDR2 YYNGEE. DNA for the CDR3: TGTGCCAGCAGCGTGTACGGACTAGCGGGGGGAACCGGGGAGCTGTTTTTT. This codes for CASSVYGLAGGTGELFF. The whole variable domain, filled in from reference TRBV9 and TRBJ2-2, reads DSGVTQTPKHLITATGQRVTLRCSPRSGDLSVYWYQQSLDQGLQFLIQYYNGEERAKGNILERFSAQQFPDLHSELNLSSLELGDSALYFCASSVYGLAGGTGELFFGEGSRLTVL.

This clone appeared a few times. The V and J genes are TRBV7-9 and TRBJ2-3, with D possibly matching TRBD2 (7 bases). This CDR3 contains 15 residues. Germline CDR1 is SEHNR and CDR2 is FQNEAQ (reference sequence). The V end lost 4 bases, the J end lost 4 bases, and 15 bases lay between the germline ends. CDR3 protein: CASSSTRGLADTQYF. The DNA of the CDR3 is TGTGCCAGCAGCTCAACGCGGGGGCTAGCAGATACGCAGTATTTT. Based on the CDR3 plus reference TRBV7-9 and TRBJ2-3, the full variable domain is DTGVSQNPRHKITKRGQNVTFRCDPISEHNRLYWYRQTLGQGPEFLTYFQNEAQLEKSRLLSDRFSAERPKGSFSTLEIQRTEQGDSAMYLCASSSTRGLADTQYFGPGTRLTVL.

J is TRBJ2-7 and V is TRBV28; D call uncertain. V lost 3 bases, J lost 3 bases, and 9 bases lay in between. The CDR3 is 13 residues long. Germline V CDR1 and CDR2: MDHEN, SYDVKM. The chain's CDR3 is CASSLALNYEQYF. CDR3 DNA sequence: TGTGCCAGCAGTTTGGCCTTGAACTACGAGCAGTACTTC.

This clone was counted only a few times. J is TRBJ2-5 and V is TRBV30, with TRBD2 identical over 9 bases. With V trimmed by 5 bases and J by 5 bases, 9 bases remained unmatched. The CDR3 runs to 14 residues. Germline V lookup: CDR1 GTSNPN, CDR2 SVGIG (reference sequence). CDR3: CAWGLAGGRETQYF. In DNA, the CDR3 is TGTGCCTGGGGTCTGGCGGGGGGGCGGGAGACCCAGTACTTC.

The chain combines TRBV13 with TRBJ1-1; D unresolved. Per germline, CDR1 PRHDT and CDR2 FYEKMQ (reference sequence). Trimming removed 5 bases at V and 3 bases at J, with 16 bases between. The CDR3 consists of 15 residues. The CDR3 bases are TGTGCCAGCAGCCCTTTTGGGGAGGGCTACACTGAAGCTTTCTTT. This translates into CASSPFGEGYTEAFF.

This clone is categorized as medium-sized. The chain uses TRBV7-2 and TRBJ1-6; D remains ambiguous. The CDR3 has 17 residues. Germline loops: CDR1 SGHTA, CDR2 FQGNSA. Deletions cut 5 bases from V and 0 bases from J, with 14 bases between. The DNA of the CDR3 is TGTGCCAGCAGCCTAGGACTGGCGAGCTCCTATAATTCACCCCTCCACTTT. It specifies CASSLGLASSYNSPLHF.

This clone came up a few times. The CDR3 DNA follows: TGTGCCAGCAGTTTATCGGCAGGGCTGTGGGAGACCCAGTACTTC. It yields the protein CASSLSAGLWETQYF. The V and J genes are TRBV27 and TRBJ2-5, with D possibly being TRBD1 (5 bases). CDR1 is MNHEY and CDR2 is SMNVEV in the germline V gene (reference sequence). V was shortened by 0 bases and J by 5 bases, with 13 bases between the two germline ends. The CDR3 consists of 15 residues.

V and J are TRBV19 and TRBJ2-4; tentative D call: TRBD1 (6 bases). The germline V and J ends were trimmed by 7 bases and 8 bases, with 15 bases remaining between them. CDR1 is LNHDA, CDR2 SQIVND, per germline (reference sequence). CDR3 length equals 13 residues. The CDR3 DNA reads TGTGCCAGTAATAACAGGGTCGGGGACATTCAGTACTTC. It yields the protein CASNNRVGDIQYF. The whole variable domain, remainder taken from reference TRBV19 and TRBJ2-4, is DGGITQSPKYLFRKEGQNVTLSCEQNLNHDAMYWYRQDPGQGLRLIYYSQIVNDFQKGDIAEGYSVSREKKESFPLTVTSAQKNPTAFYLCASNNRVGDIQYFGAGTRLSVL.

This clone is large by share. The chain uses TRBV7-9 and TRBJ2-7; 11 bases are a match to TRBD1. Per the germline V gene, CDR1 is SEHNR and CDR2 is FQNEAQ (reference sequence). This CDR3 has 16 amino acids. J gave up 5 bases and V 4 bases, and 10 bases lay outside the gene matches. For the CDR3, the DNA is TGTGCCAGCAGCTCAGAGACCGGGACAGGGGGGCACGAGCAGTACTTC. It yields the protein CASSSETGTGGHEQYF.

The V gene is TRBV4-1, the J gene TRBJ2-5; unclear D gene. With 0 bases removed from V and 2 bases from J, the gap between germline ends came to 10 bases. The germline CDR1 and CDR2 sequences are MGHRA and YSYEKL. CDR3 size: 15 residues. Written as DNA, the CDR3 is TGCGCCAGCAGCCAAGATCGAGGTTTTCAAGAGACCCAGTACTTC. It translates to CASSQDRGFQETQYF.

This chain joins TRBV11-3 and TRBJ1-1; 9 bases match TRBD1. V gave up 1 base and J gave up 3 bases; unmatched junction bases: 0. Germline V CDR1 and CDR2: SGHNT, YENEEA. The CDR3 runs to 14 residues. The CDR3, as DNA: TGTGCCAGCAGCTTAGGACAGGGGGACACTGAAGCTTTCTTT. Its protein is CASSLGQGDTEAFF.

This clone showed up just a few times. The CDR3 loop reads CASSLSPRETQYF. The CDR3 nucleotides are TGTGCCAGCAGTTTATCCCCTCGGGAGACCCAGTACTTC. This rearrangement joins TRBV27 to TRBJ2-5; no reliable D call. There are 13 residues in the CDR3. In germline, CDR1 is MNHEY, CDR2 SMNVEV (reference sequence). V was shortened by 0 bases and J by 5 bases, with 7 bases between the two germline ends.

The rearrangement uses TRBV16 and TRBJ2-5; TRBD2 might be the D (5 bases). The V end lost 2 bases, the J end lost 4 bases, and 11 bases lay between the germline ends. The CDR3 consists of 14 residues. The germline gives CDR1 KGHSY, CDR2 FQNENV. CDR3 sequence: CASSQGLASETQYF. The CDR3 DNA reads as TGTGCCAGCAGCCAAGGCCTAGCATCAGAGACCCAGTACTTC.

This clone is deemed large. The CDR3, as DNA: TGTGCCAGCAGTTTCGCCGAGTACGAGCAGTACTTC. It is translated as CASSFAEYEQYF. The V and J genes are TRBV6-5 and TRBJ2-7; D gene ambiguous. The CDR3 loop spans 12 amino acids. V was shortened by 4 bases and J by 4 bases, with 8 bases between the two germline ends. The germline V gene has CDR1 MNHEY and CDR2 SVGAGI.

In nucleotides, the CDR3 is TGTGCCAGCAGACCCCGGACAGACAAGACTATTCAAGAGACCCAGTACTTC. Residues: CASRPRTDKTIQETQYF. This sequence joins TRBV12-1 and TRBJ2-5; TRBD1, the D gene given by the table, was not confirmed from the DNA. TRBV12-1 is reported as a pseudogene. The CDR3 is 17 residues long.

The table lists this clone with a few counts. The chain uses TRBV4-1 and TRBJ2-1, with D perhaps matching TRBD1 (5 bases). Germline V gene sequence: CDR1 MGHRA, CDR2 YSYEKL. The CDR3 runs to 14 residues. The V end lost 4 bases, the J end lost 3 bases, and 10 bases lay between the germline ends. The CDR3 coding sequence is TGCGCCAGCAGCCTCCTCGACAGCTACAATGAGCAGTTCTTC. It yields the protein CASSLLDSYNEQFF.

Only a few counts were recorded for this clone. This rearrangement joins TRBV19 to TRBJ1-5, with D perhaps matching TRBD1 (6 bases). The germline gives CDR1 LNHDA, CDR2 SQIVND (reference sequence). Trimming shortened V by 6 bases and J by 2 bases, and 14 bases separated the two germline ends. CDR3 length: 15 residues. The CDR3 DNA sequence: TGTGCCAGTAGCATCGAGGACAGAGGCAATCAGCCCCAGCATTTT. Translating gives CASSIEDRGNQPQHF.

This clone was seen a handful of times. This rearrangement joins TRBV10-3 to TRBJ2-7; 9 nucleotides match TRBD1. Germline V gives CDR1 ENHRY, CDR2 SYGVKD. CDR3 size: 16 residues. V was clipped by 0 bases and J by 2 bases; unmatched bases: 5. CDR3: CAISESGQGLPYEQYF. The CDR3, as DNA: TGTGCCATCAGTGAGTCGGGACAGGGCTTACCCTACGAGCAGTACTTC.

The gene calls are TRBV7-2 and TRBJ2-7, with TRBD2 matching over 13 bases. The trim removed 5 bases at V and 6 bases at J, leaving 10 bases unmatched. This CDR3 has 16 amino acids. Germline CDR1 is SGHTA and CDR2 is FQGNSA. Written as DNA, the CDR3 is TGTGCCAGCAGCCCCGAACTAGCGGGGGGGCACACCGAGCAGTACTTC. It encodes CASSPELAGGHTEQYF.

This clone is large by share. The J gene is TRBJ1-1, the V gene TRBV4-1; D is undetermined. V lost 1 base to trimming and J lost 1 base, with 4 bases between them. CDR1 MGHRA and CDR2 YSYEKL come from the germline V gene. CDR3 length: 13 amino acids. The CDR3: CASSQVSNTEAFF. The CDR3 nucleotides are TGCGCCAGCAGCCAAGTATCGAACACTGAAGCTTTCTTT.

In this sample, this clone turned up a few times. The chain recombines TRBV7-8 with TRBJ2-3, with 9 bases fitting TRBD2. Germline V gene sequence: CDR1 SGHVS, CDR2 FQNEAQ. V lost 2 bases and J lost 5; bases outside the gene matches: 8. There are 16 residues in the CDR3. CDR3 region: CASSLPVAGEEDTQYF. In DNA form, the CDR3 reads TGTGCCAGCAGCTTACCGGTAGCGGGGGAGGAAGATACGCAGTATTTT.

CDR3 in amino acids: CASSLGAGGTYEQYF. In DNA form, the CDR3 reads TGTGCCAGCAGCTTAGGAGCGGGGGGGACCTACGAGCAGTACTTC. The chain carries TRBV7-3 and TRBJ2-5, with 10 nucleotides matching TRBD2. The closer fit of TRBJ2-7 to the DNA end suggests the J call may be wrong. CDR3 length equals 15 residues. Germline CDR1 SGHTA, CDR2 FQGTGA.

The chain employs TRBV7-3 and TRBJ2-1, with a weak D call TRBD2 (6 bases). V dropped 5 bases and J dropped 5 bases, with 10 bases sitting between them. Germline V gene data show CDR1 as SGHTA and CDR2 as FQGTGA. This CDR3 region has 13 residues. The CDR3 sequence is CASSRDFHNEQFF. CDR3 DNA: TGTGCCAGCAGCAGGGACTTTCACAATGAGCAGTTCTTC.